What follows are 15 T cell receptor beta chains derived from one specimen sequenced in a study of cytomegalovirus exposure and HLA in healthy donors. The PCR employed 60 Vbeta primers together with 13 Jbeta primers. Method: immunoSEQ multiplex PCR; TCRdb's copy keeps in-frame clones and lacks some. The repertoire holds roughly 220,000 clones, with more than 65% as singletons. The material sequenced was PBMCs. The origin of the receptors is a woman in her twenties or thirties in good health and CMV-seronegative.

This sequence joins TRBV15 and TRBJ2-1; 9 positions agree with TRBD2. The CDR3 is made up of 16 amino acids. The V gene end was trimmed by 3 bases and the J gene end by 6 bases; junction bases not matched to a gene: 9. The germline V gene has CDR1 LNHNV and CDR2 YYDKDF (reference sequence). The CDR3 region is CATSRGGGGAVNEQFF. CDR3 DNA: TGTGCCACCAGCAGGGGTGGCGGGGGGGCCGTCAATGAGCAGTTCTTC.

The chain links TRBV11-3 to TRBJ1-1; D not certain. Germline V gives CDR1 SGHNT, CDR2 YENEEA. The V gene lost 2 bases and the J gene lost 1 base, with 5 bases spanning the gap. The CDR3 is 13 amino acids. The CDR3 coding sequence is TGTGCCAGCAGCTTACATCAGAACACTGAAGCTTTCTTT. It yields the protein CASSLHQNTEAFF.

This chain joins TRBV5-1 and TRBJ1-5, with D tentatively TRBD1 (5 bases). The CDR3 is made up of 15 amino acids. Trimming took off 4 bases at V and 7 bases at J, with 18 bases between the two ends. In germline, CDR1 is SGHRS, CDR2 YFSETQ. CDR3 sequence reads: CASSVDGAYGQPQHF. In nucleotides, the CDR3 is TGCGCCAGCAGCGTGGATGGGGCGTATGGGCAGCCCCAGCATTTT.

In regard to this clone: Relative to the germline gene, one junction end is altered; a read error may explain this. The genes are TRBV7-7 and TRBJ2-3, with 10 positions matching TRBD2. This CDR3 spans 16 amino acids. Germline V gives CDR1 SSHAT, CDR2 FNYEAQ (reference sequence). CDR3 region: CASSLSSSGSADTQYF. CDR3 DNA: TGTGCTAGCAGCTTGTCGTCTAGCGGGAGTGCAGATACGCAGTATTTT.

CDR3 nucleotides: TGTGCCAGTTTCTCGACAGGGTCGTTCCCACCTAGGACCTATGGCTACACCTTC. Its translation is CASFSTGSFPPRTYGYTF. The chain carries TRBV19 and TRBJ1-2; 7 positions agree with TRBD1. The CDR3 is made up of 18 amino acids. Germline assignment: CDR1 LNHDA and CDR2 SQIVND (reference sequence). The trim removed 8 bases at V and 4 bases at J, leaving 22 bases unmatched.

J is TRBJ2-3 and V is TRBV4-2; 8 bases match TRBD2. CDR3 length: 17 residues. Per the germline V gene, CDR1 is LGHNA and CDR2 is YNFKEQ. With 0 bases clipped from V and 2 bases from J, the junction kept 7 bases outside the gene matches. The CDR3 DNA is TGTGCCAGCAGCCAAGATGTTACGGGGGGGGTCACAGATACGCAGTATTTT. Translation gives CASSQDVTGGVTDTQYF.

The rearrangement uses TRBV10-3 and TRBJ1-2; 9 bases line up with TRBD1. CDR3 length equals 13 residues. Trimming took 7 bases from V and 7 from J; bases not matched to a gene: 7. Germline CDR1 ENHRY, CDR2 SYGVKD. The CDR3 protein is CAIMMDRGGGYTF. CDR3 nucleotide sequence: TGTGCCATCATGATGGACAGGGGAGGTGGCTACACCTTC.

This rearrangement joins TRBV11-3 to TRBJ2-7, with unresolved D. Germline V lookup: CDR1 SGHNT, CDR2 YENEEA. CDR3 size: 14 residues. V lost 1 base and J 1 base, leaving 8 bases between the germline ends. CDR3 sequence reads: CASSLGLSSYEQYF. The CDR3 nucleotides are TGTGCCAGCAGCTTAGGTCTATCATCCTACGAGCAGTACTTC.

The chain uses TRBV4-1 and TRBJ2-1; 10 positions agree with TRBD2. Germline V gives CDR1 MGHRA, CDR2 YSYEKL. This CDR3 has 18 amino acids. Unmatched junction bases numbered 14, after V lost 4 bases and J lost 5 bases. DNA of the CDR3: TGCGCCAGCAGCCCCCGGGGGGTAGCGGGAGGCGTGGACAATGAGCAGTTCTTC. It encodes CASSPRGVAGGVDNEQFF.

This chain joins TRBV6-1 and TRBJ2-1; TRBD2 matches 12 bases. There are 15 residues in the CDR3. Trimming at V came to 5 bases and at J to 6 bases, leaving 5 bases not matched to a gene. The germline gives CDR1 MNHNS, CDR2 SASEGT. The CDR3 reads CASSTSSGGANEQFF. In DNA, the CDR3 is TGTGCCAGCAGTACGTCTAGCGGGGGGGCCAATGAGCAGTTCTTC.

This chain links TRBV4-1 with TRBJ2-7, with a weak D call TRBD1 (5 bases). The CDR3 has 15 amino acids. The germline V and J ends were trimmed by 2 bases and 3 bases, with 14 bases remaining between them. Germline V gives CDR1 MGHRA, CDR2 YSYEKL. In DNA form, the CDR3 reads TGCGCCAGCAGCCAATCTTTTCAGGGTAGCTACGAGCAGTACTTC. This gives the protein CASSQSFQGSYEQYF.

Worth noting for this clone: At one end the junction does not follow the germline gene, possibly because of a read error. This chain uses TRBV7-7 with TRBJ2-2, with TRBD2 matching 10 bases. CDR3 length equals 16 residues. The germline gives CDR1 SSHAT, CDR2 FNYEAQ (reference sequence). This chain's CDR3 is CASSLSGRAGTGELFF. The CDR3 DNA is TGTGCTAGCAGTCTGAGCGGGAGGGCCGGTACCGGGGAGCTGTTTTTT.

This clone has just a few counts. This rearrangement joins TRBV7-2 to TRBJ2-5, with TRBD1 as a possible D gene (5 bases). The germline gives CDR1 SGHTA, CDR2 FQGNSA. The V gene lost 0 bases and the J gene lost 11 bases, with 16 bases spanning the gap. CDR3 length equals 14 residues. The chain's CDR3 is CASSLAAGSGEQYF. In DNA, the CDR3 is TGTGCCAGCAGCTTAGCGGCAGGGTCTGGAGAGCAGTACTTC.

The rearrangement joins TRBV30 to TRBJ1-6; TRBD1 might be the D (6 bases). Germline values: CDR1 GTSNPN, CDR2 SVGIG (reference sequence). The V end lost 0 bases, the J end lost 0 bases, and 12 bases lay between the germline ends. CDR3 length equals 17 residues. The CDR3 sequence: CAWSVRQASSYNSPLHF. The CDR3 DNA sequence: TGTGCCTGGAGTGTACGACAGGCGAGCTCCTATAATTCACCCCTCCACTTT.

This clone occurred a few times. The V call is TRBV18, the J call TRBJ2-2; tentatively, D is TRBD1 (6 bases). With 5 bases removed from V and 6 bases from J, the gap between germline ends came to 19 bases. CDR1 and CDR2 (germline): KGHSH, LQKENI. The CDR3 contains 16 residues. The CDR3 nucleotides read TGTGCCAGCTCAACTCCCGTTTACACAGGGTCCGGGGAGCTGTTTTTT. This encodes CASSTPVYTGSGELFF.